This TCR beta chain was retrieved from a study of OX40 agonist ivuxolimab in advanced cancers. This table comes from immunoSEQ multiplex PCR, and its TCRdb copy is limited to in-frame clones, with some not included. The sample includes 82,000 or so clones, about 85% of them seen just once. V was pared by 6 bases and J by 7 bases, with 18 bases between. This CDR3 has 14 residues. The germline V gene encodes CDR1 LNHDA and CDR2 SQIVND (reference sequence). Patients who had autoimmune disease history or got systemic immunosuppression were left out. The rearrangement links TRBV19 to TRBJ1-2; D gene uncertain. Sample: CD4+ or CD8+ T cells sorted from blood, taken in a trial of the OX40 agonist ivuxolimab. The sequence derives from an adult with an advanced solid tumor such as melanoma, head and neck, liver or kidney cancer. The CDR3 loop reads CASSRPGTGGGYTF. For the CDR3, the DNA is TGTGCCAGTAGCCGACCAGGAACGGGCGGTGGCTACACCTTC.